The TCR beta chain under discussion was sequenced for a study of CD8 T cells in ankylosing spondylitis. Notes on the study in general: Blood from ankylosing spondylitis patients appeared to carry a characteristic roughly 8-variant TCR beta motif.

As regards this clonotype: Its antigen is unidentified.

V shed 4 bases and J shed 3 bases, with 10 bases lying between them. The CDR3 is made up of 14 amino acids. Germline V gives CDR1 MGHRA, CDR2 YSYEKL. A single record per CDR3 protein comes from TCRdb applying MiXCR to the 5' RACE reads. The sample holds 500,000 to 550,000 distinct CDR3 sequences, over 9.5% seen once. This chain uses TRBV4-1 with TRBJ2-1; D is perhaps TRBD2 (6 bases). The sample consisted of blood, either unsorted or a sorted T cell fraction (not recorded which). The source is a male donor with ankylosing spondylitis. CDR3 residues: CASSRKGLYNEQFF. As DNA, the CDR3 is TGCGCCAGCAGCCGAAAGGGACTCTACAATGAGCAGTTCTTC.